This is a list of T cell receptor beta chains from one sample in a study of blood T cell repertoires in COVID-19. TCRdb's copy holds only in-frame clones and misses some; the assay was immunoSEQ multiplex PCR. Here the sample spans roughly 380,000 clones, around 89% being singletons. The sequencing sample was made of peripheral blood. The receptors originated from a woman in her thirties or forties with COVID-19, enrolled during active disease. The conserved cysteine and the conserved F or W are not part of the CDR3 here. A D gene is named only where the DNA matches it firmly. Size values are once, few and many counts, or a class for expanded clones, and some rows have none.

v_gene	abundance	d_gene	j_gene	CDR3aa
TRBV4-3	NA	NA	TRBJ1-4	ASSQDFLGADEKLF
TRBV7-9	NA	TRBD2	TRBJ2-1	ASSLGTSGEPLNEQF
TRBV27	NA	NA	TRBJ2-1	ASSRDIPGNEQF
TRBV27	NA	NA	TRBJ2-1	ASSLLGHLYNEQF
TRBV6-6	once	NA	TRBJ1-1	ASSYSVGAWNTEAF
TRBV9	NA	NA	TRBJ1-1	ASSAPGRGNTEAF
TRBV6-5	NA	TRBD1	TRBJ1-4	ASSLGGTGNEKLF
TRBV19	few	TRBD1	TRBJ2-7	ASSSLDRGYSYEQY
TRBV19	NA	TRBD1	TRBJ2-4	ASSIVGQGRRD
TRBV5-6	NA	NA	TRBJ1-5	ASSLRSGGRIVGNQPQH
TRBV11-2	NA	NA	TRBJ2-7	ASSSYPLPGDYEQY
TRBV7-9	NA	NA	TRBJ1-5	ASSVTGSNQPQH
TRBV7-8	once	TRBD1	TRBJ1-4	ASSLAVTGATNEKLF
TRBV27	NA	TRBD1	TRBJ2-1	ASRGTGGTYNEQF
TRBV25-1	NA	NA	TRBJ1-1	ASRPGGSEAF
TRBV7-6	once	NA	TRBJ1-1	ASSLAPQEGTNTEAF
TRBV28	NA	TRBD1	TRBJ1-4	ASSEGADEKLF
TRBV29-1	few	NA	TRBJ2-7	SVENRAASYEQY
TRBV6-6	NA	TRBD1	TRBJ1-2	ASSLQQGATNYGYT
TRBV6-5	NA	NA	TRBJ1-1	ASSYPGGGGTEAF
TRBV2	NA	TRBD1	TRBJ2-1	ASSNGQGAQF
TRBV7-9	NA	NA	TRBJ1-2	ASSLETGSYGYT
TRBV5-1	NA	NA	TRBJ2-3	ASSVLPSTDTQY
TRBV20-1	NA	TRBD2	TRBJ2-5	SASMFRASGQETQY
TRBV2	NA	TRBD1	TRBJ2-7	ASSEQGATYEQY
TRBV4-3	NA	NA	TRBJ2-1	ASSQDYHNEQF
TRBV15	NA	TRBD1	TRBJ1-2	ATSSDRGTLPNYGYT
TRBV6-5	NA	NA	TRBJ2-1	ASSPNDRNEQF
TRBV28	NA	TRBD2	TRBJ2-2	ASRNREGHTGELF
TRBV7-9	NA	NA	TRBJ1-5	ASSLAQGNQPQH
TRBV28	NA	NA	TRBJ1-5	AGQGGKDQPQH
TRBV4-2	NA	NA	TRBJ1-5	ASSQGGVRYQPQH
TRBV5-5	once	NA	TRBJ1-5	ASSLEGDEQPQH
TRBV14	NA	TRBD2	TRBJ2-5	ASSQDQTSGTWLRSETQY
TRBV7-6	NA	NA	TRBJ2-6	ASSLASPQRAGGANVLT